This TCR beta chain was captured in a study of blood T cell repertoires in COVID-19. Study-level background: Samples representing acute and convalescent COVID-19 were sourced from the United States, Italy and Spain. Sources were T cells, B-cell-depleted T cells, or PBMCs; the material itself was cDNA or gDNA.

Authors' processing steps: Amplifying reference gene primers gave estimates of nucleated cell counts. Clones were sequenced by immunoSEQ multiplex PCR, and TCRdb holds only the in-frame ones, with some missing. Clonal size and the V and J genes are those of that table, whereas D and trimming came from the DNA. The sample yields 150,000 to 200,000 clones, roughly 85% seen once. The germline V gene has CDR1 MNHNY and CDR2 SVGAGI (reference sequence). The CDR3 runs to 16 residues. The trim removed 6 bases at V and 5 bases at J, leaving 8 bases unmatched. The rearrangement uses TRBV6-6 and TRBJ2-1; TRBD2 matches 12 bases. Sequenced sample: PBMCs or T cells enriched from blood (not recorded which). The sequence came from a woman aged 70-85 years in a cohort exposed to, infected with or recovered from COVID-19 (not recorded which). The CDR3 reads CASRILAGGSHNEQFF. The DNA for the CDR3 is TGTGCCAGCAGAATCCTAGCGGGAGGGAGCCACAATGAGCAGTTCTTC.